This T cell receptor (beta chain) derives from a study of OX40 agonist ivuxolimab in advanced cancers. Study details: Patients enrolled in dose escalation were diagnosed with hepatocellular carcinoma, melanoma, renal cell or head and neck cancer.

The CDR3 contains 16 residues. CDR1 and CDR2 (germline): SGHKS, YYEKEE (reference sequence). V was pared by 2 bases and J by 2 bases, with 7 bases of the junction left unmatched. Using immunoSEQ multiplex PCR, the repertoire was profiled, and TCRdb retains in-frame clones only, with some absent. The sample comprises around 72,000 clones, about 86% of which are singletons, and approximately 2.6% rests with the top ten. Here the sequenced sample was CD4+ or CD8+ T cells sorted from blood, taken in a trial of the OX40 agonist ivuxolimab. The V and J genes are TRBV5-5 and TRBJ2-7, with TRBD2 identical over 10 bases. The source of this sequence is an adult with an advanced solid tumor such as melanoma, head and neck, liver or kidney cancer. CDR3 protein: CASSLGQRGGPYEQYF. CDR3 DNA sequence: TGTGCCAGCAGCTTAGGGCAGCGGGGGGGTCCCTACGAGCAGTACTTC.